A selection of T cell receptor beta chains follows, all from one sample in a study of blood T cell repertoires in COVID-19. Sequencing used immunoSEQ multiplex PCR; TCRdb keeps in-frame clones, though not all of them. The sample has about 120,000 clones, 81% seen once. The sample consisted of peripheral blood. The receptors shown here come from a human donor in a cohort sampled during active COVID-19. Both conserved end residues are part of each CDR3. The order of the fields is clone size, D gene, V gene, J gene, CDR3 protein, CDR3 DNA. D genes are given only for firm matches. Rows give clone size only sometimes, using once, few, many, or a class for an expanded clone.

clone_size: .
d_call: .
v_call: TRBV7-2
j_call: TRBJ1-1
cdr3_aa: CASTTRGGRTEAFF
cdr3_nt: TGTGCCAGCACCACACGTGGGGGCAGGACTGAAGCTTTCTTT

clone_size: many
d_call: TRBD1
v_call: TRBV19
j_call: TRBJ2-3
cdr3_aa: CASSTQGARNTDTQYF
cdr3_nt: TGTGCCAGTAGTACACAGGGGGCTCGCAACACAGATACGCAGTATTTT

clone_size: .
d_call: TRBD2
v_call: TRBV29-1
j_call: TRBJ2-5
cdr3_aa: CSVWRTSGGRETQYF
cdr3_nt: TGCAGCGTCTGGAGGACTAGCGGGGGTCGTGAGACCCAGTACTTC

clone_size: .
d_call: .
v_call: TRBV7-9
j_call: TRBJ1-1
cdr3_aa: CASSLARSGAHTEAFF
cdr3_nt: TGTGCCAGCAGCTTAGCGAGATCAGGGGCTCATACTGAAGCTTTCTTT

clone_size: .
d_call: TRBD1
v_call: TRBV6-5
j_call: TRBJ2-5
cdr3_aa: CASSYRQGSLGTQYF
cdr3_nt: TGTGCCAGCAGTTACCGACAGGGTAGTTTAGGGACCCAGTACTTC

clone_size: .
d_call: TRBD1
v_call: TRBV7-2
j_call: TRBJ1-2
cdr3_aa: CASSFSLGDSLLGGYTF
cdr3_nt: TGTGCCAGCAGCTTCTCGTTAGGGGACAGCCTATTAGGTGGCTACACCTTC

clone_size: .
d_call: .
v_call: TRBV7-9
j_call: TRBJ1-2
cdr3_aa: CASRWVRRIPNYGYTF
cdr3_nt: TGTGCCAGCAGGTGGGTGAGGCGTATCCCTAACTATGGCTACACCTTC

clone_size: few
d_call: TRBD2
v_call: TRBV2
j_call: TRBJ2-7
cdr3_aa: CASTPRGLAGGNYEQYF
cdr3_nt: TGTGCCAGCACCCCCCGAGGACTAGCGGGAGGCAATTACGAGCAGTACTTC

clone_size: once
d_call: TRBD1
v_call: TRBV2
j_call: TRBJ1-2
cdr3_aa: CASSEPGQGINYGYTF
cdr3_nt: TGTGCCAGCAGCGAACCGGGACAGGGGATTAACTATGGCTACACCTTC

clone_size: .
d_call: TRBD2
v_call: TRBV7-9
j_call: TRBJ2-7
cdr3_aa: CASSVPGLAGVYEQYF
cdr3_nt: TGTGCCAGCAGCGTCCCGGGACTAGCGGGAGTCTACGAGCAGTACTTC

clone_size: once
d_call: .
v_call: TRBV4-1
j_call: TRBJ2-1
cdr3_aa: CASSQAPQESTDYNEQFF
cdr3_nt: TGCGCCAGCAGCCAAGCCCCTCAGGAAAGCACCGACTACAATGAGCAGTTCTTC

clone_size: once
d_call: TRBD1
v_call: TRBV7-2
j_call: TRBJ1-1
cdr3_aa: CASSGRTGLYTEAFF
cdr3_nt: TGTGCCAGCAGCGGACGGACAGGACTCTACACTGAAGCTTTCTTT

clone_size: .
d_call: .
v_call: TRBV28
j_call: TRBJ2-5
cdr3_aa: CASKGQGEETQYF
cdr3_nt: TGTGCCAGCAAGGGGCAGGGTGAAGAGACCCAGTACTTC

clone_size: .
d_call: TRBD2
v_call: TRBV6-7
j_call: TRBJ2-7
cdr3_aa: CASSYSRSGVLYEQYF
cdr3_nt: TGTGCCAGCAGTTACTCGAGGAGCGGGGTCCTCTACGAGCAGTACTTC

clone_size: .
d_call: .
v_call: TRBV18
j_call: TRBJ2-7
cdr3_aa: CASSPRDIEEQYF
cdr3_nt: TGTGCCAGCTCACCACGCGACATCGAGGAGCAGTACTTC

clone_size: once
d_call: TRBD2
v_call: TRBV11-3
j_call: TRBJ2-7
cdr3_aa: CASSLDASGDYEQYF
cdr3_nt: TGTGCCAGCAGCTTAGATGCTAGCGGGGACTACGAGCAGTACTTC

clone_size: .
d_call: .
v_call: TRBV6-6
j_call: TRBJ1-2
cdr3_aa: CAIAGNYGYTF
cdr3_nt: TGTGCCATAGCAGGGAACTATGGCTACACCTTC

clone_size: .
d_call: .
v_call: TRBV7-2
j_call: TRBJ2-2
cdr3_aa: CASNRDSNTGELFF
cdr3_nt: TGTGCCAGCAACCGGGACTCCAACACCGGGGAGCTGTTTTTT

clone_size: .
d_call: TRBD2
v_call: TRBV13
j_call: TRBJ2-3
cdr3_aa: CASSPPRLALDTQYF
cdr3_nt: TGTGCCAGCAGCCCCCCTAGACTAGCCCTGGATACGCAGTATTTT

clone_size: few
d_call: .
v_call: TRBV7-9
j_call: TRBJ1-2
cdr3_aa: CASSPEQARGYTF
cdr3_nt: TGTGCCAGCAGCCCAGAGCAGGCTCGGGGCTACACCTTC

clone_size: .
d_call: TRBD1
v_call: TRBV5-5
j_call: TRBJ2-7
cdr3_aa: CASSSGQGYEQYF
cdr3_nt: TGTGCCAGCAGCTCGGGACAGGGCTACGAGCAGTACTTC

clone_size: .
d_call: TRBD1
v_call: TRBV7-6
j_call: TRBJ1-5
cdr3_aa: CASSPLGGTGEGRQPQHF
cdr3_nt: TGTGCCAGCAGCCCCCTAGGCGGGACAGGGGAGGGACGTCAGCCCCAGCATTTT

clone_size: .
d_call: .
v_call: TRBV28
j_call: TRBJ2-5
cdr3_aa: CASSPRHVQETQYF
cdr3_nt: TGTGCCAGCAGCCCGAGACACGTCCAAGAGACCCAGTACTTC

clone_size: .
d_call: .
v_call: TRBV9
j_call: TRBJ1-3
cdr3_aa: CASSVATGFTGNTIYF
cdr3_nt: TGTGCCAGCAGCGTAGCTACAGGCTTCACTGGAAACACCATATATTTT

clone_size: .
d_call: TRBD2
v_call: TRBV28
j_call: TRBJ2-1
cdr3_aa: CASRASGSDEQFF
cdr3_nt: TGTGCCAGCAGAGCTAGCGGGAGCGATGAGCAGTTCTTC

clone_size: once
d_call: .
v_call: TRBV7-2
j_call: TRBJ1-6
cdr3_aa: CATSFGGANSPLHF
cdr3_nt: TGTGCCACCTCCTTCGGGGGGGCAAATTCACCCCTCCACTTT

clone_size: .
d_call: .
v_call: TRBV2
j_call: TRBJ2-7
cdr3_aa: CASSAGAYEQYF
cdr3_nt: TGTGCCAGCAGTGCCGGGGCCTACGAGCAGTACTTC

clone_size: .
d_call: .
v_call: TRBV3-1/TRBV3-2
j_call: TRBJ2-5
cdr3_aa: CASSQEVFRSLEETQYF
cdr3_nt: TGTGCCAGCAGCCAAGAGGTGTTTCGCTCCTTAGAAGAGACCCAGTACTTC

clone_size: .
d_call: TRBD1
v_call: TRBV4-1
j_call: TRBJ1-1
cdr3_aa: CASSGTGSPNTEAFF
cdr3_nt: TGCGCCAGCAGTGGGACAGGGTCCCCTAACACTGAAGCTTTCTTT

clone_size: once
d_call: .
v_call: TRBV5-8
j_call: TRBJ1-6
cdr3_aa: CASSSDTRPYNSPLHF
cdr3_nt: TGTGCCAGCAGCTCCGACACTCGTCCCTATAATTCACCCCTCCACTTT

clone_size: .
d_call: .
v_call: TRBV28
j_call: TRBJ2-7
cdr3_aa: CASSPPFYEQYF
cdr3_nt: TGTGCCAGCAGTCCTCCCTTCTACGAGCAGTACTTC

clone_size: .
d_call: TRBD2
v_call: TRBV4-3
j_call: TRBJ2-2
cdr3_aa: CASSQDRTSESNTGELFF
cdr3_nt: TGCGCCAGCAGCCAAGATCGGACTAGCGAGTCGAACACCGGGGAGCTGTTTTTT

clone_size: .
d_call: .
v_call: TRBV27
j_call: TRBJ1-5
cdr3_aa: CASSEKWGYGQPQHF
cdr3_nt: TGTGCCAGCAGTGAAAAGTGGGGCTATGGCCAGCCCCAGCATTTT

clone_size: .
d_call: TRBD1
v_call: TRBV18
j_call: TRBJ2-7
cdr3_aa: CASSQGAGGPYEQYF
cdr3_nt: TGTGCCAGCTCACAAGGAGCAGGGGGACCCTACGAGCAGTACTTC

clone_size: .
d_call: .
v_call: TRBV7-2
j_call: TRBJ2-7
cdr3_aa: CASSSSGQGSYEQYF
cdr3_nt: TGTGCCAGCAGCTCGTCGGGTCAAGGATCCTACGAGCAGTACTTC

clone_size: .
d_call: .
v_call: TRBV7-6
j_call: TRBJ2-5
cdr3_aa: CASSQTTTAQETQYF
cdr3_nt: TGTGCCAGCAGCCAAACAACGACAGCCCAAGAGACCCAGTACTTC

clone_size: .
d_call: TRBD1
v_call: TRBV6-6
j_call: TRBJ1-6
cdr3_aa: CASRWGQGAFSPLHF
cdr3_nt: TGTGCCAGCAGGTGGGGACAGGGGGCATTTTCACCCCTCCACTTT

clone_size: .
d_call: .
v_call: TRBV2
j_call: TRBJ2-4
cdr3_aa: CASQEGSNIQYF
cdr3_nt: TGTGCCAGCCAGGAGGGGTCGAACATTCAGTACTTC